The 28 T cell receptor beta chains listed next were all sequenced from one sample in a study of blood T cell repertoires in COVID-19. Profiling relied on immunoSEQ multiplex PCR, and the TCRdb table lists in-frame clones only, not all of them. Among under 300,000 clones listed, roughly 80% were seen once. The sample was peripheral blood. All receptors come from a woman in her late teens or twenties with acute or convalescent COVID-19.

The DNA of the CDR3 is TGTGCCAGCAGTGAATGGGAGAGTGATAGCAATCAGCCCCAGCATTTT. Encoded protein: CASSEWESDSNQPQHF. The chain carries TRBV25-1 and TRBJ1-5; no firm D call. Germline CDR1 is MGHDK and CDR2 is SYGVNS. V lost 1 base to trimming and J lost 0 bases, with 10 bases between them. This CDR3 is built from 16 residues.

Written as DNA, the CDR3 is TGTGCCAGCAGCCGGGCCGGGACTAGCGGGAGATCGGGAGAGCAGTACTTC. Its translation: CASSRAGTSGRSGEQYF. This sequence joins TRBV3-1 (or the pseudogene TRBV3-2) and TRBJ2-7, with 14 nucleotides matching TRBD2. The trim removed 4 bases at V and 7 bases at J, leaving 12 bases unmatched. CDR1 LGHDT and CDR2 YNNKEL come from the germline V gene (reference sequence). CDR3 length equals 17 residues.

This chain uses TRBV25-1 with TRBJ1-5, with D maybe TRBD1 (5 bases). Trimming left V 1 base short and J 7 bases short, with 17 bases between. Germline CDR1 MGHDK, CDR2 SYGVNS. The CDR3 sequence is 16 residues long. CDR3: CASSESWSGAPQPQHF. The CDR3 nucleotides read TGTGCCAGCAGTGAATCTTGGAGTGGGGCTCCCCAGCCCCAGCATTTT.

In this sample, this clone turned up a few times. This chain uses TRBV3-1 (or the pseudogene TRBV3-2) with TRBJ1-1; D perhaps matches TRBD1 (6 bases). The CDR3 is made up of 22 amino acids. Germline V CDR1 and CDR2: LGHDT, YNNKEL (reference sequence). The germline V and J ends were trimmed by 1 base and 0 bases, with 30 bases remaining between them. The CDR3 spells CASSQGFFNRGGLLFLNTEAFF. In nucleotides, the CDR3 is TGTGCCAGCAGCCAAGGTTTTTTTAATCGGGGGGGCCTCCTTTTCCTGAACACTGAAGCTTTCTTT.

The chain joins TRBV9 to TRBJ1-1; 9 bases map to TRBD1. The germline V gene encodes CDR1 SGDLS and CDR2 YYNGEE. After removal of 4 bases from V and 5 bases from J, the junction contained 12 bases not matched to a gene. The CDR3 has 16 residues. The CDR3 loop reads CASSPRDRERGTEAFF. CDR3 nucleotide sequence: TGTGCCAGCAGCCCGCGGGACAGGGAAAGGGGTACTGAAGCTTTCTTT. Looking up the rest from reference TRBV9 and TRBJ1-1 gives the full variable domain: DSGVTQTPKHLITATGQRVTLRCSPRSGDLSVYWYQQSLDQGLQFLIQYYNGEERAKGNILERFSAQQFPDLHSELNLSSLELGDSALYFCASSPRDRERGTEAFFGQGTRLTVV.

This chain links TRBV7-2 with TRBJ2-1, with 10 nucleotides matching TRBD2. Germline-derived CDR1 and CDR2 are SGHTA and FQGNSA. Unmatched junction bases numbered 10, after V lost 5 bases and J lost 9 bases. The CDR3 spans 15 residues. CDR3 amino acids: CASSPTSSGSFEQFF. DNA for the CDR3: TGTGCCAGCAGCCCCACGTCTAGCGGGAGTTTTGAGCAGTTCTTC.

The CDR3 spells CASSEPGLAGTYEQYF. CDR3 sequence (DNA): TGCGCCAGCAGTGAGCCCGGACTAGCGGGGACCTACGAGCAGTACTTC. The chain joins TRBV10-2 to TRBJ2-7; TRBD2 agrees at 12 bases. V dropped 2 bases and J dropped 2; count of bases not matched to a gene: 4. This CDR3 has 16 amino acids. Germline CDR1 is WSHSY and CDR2 is SAAADI.

The V and J genes are TRBV4-3 and TRBJ2-7; D is uncertain. Germline CDR1 LGHNA, CDR2 YSLEER. This CDR3 region has 14 residues. V was clipped by 1 base and J by 4 bases, with 11 bases between them. The CDR3: CASSQVGRSYEQYF. The CDR3 DNA reads as TGCGCCAGCAGCCAAGTTGGAAGGAGTTACGAGCAGTACTTC.

The chain uses TRBV11-2 and TRBJ1-1; 9 bases match TRBD1. The CDR3 is made up of 14 amino acids. CDR1 and CDR2 from the germline V gene are SGHAT and FQNNGV. V dropped 5 bases and J dropped 4; count of bases not matched to a gene: 5. CDR3 DNA sequence: TGTGCCAGCAGCGCGAGACAGGGGGGCACTGAAGCTTTCTTT. It specifies CASSARQGGTEAFF.

The rearrangement uses TRBV4-3 and TRBJ2-2; no reliable D call. The V gene lost 2 bases and the J gene lost 8 bases, with 9 bases spanning the gap. This CDR3 has 13 residues. From germline, CDR1 is LGHNA and CDR2 YSLEER. CDR3 DNA sequence: TGCGCCAGCAGCCAATTTAGGAGTGGGGAGCTGTTTTTT. Translated, it gives CASSQFRSGELFF.

The rearrangement uses TRBV4-2 and TRBJ2-6, with D possibly TRBD1 on 5 matching bases. Trimming shortened V by 1 base and J by 0 bases, and 13 bases separated the two germline ends. The CDR3 spans 18 residues. Germline V gives CDR1 LGHNA, CDR2 YNFKEQ. CDR3 DNA sequence: TGTGCCAGCAGCCAAGCGACTGGGGCTGGCTCTGGGGCCAACGTCCTGACTTTC. Its translation: CASSQATGAGSGANVLTF.

The chain uses TRBV27 and TRBJ1-5, with 7 bases aligning to TRBD1. V dropped 2 bases and J dropped 6; count of bases not matched to a gene: 7. The CDR3 has 15 residues. Germline CDR1 MNHEY, CDR2 SMNVEV (reference sequence). The CDR3, as DNA: TGTGCCAGCAGTTTAATCCCAGGGGGAAGTCAGCCCCAGCATTTT. Protein sequence: CASSLIPGGSQPQHF.

The chain joins TRBV4-3 to TRBJ2-7, with TRBD1 identical over 11 bases. CDR1 LGHNA and CDR2 YSLEER come from the germline V gene. The ends lost 1 base at V and 3 bases at J; junction bases unmatched: 2. The CDR3 runs 15 residues. The CDR3 coding sequence is TGCGCCAGCAGCCAAGGGACAGGGGGCGTCTACGAGCAGTACTTC. Translation gives CASSQGTGGVYEQYF.

The chain links TRBV7-8 to TRBJ1-2; TRBD1 matches at 8 bases. Losses at the gene ends were 1 base for V and 2 bases for J; bases not matched to a gene: 6. Germline V gene sequence: CDR1 SGHVS, CDR2 FQNEAQ. The CDR3 is made up of 16 amino acids. CDR3: CASSLGPGQANYGYTF. CDR3 DNA sequence: TGTGCCAGCAGCTTAGGTCCGGGACAGGCAAACTATGGCTACACCTTC.

The chain links TRBV21-1 to TRBJ2-1; the table's D call TRBD1 went unverified against the DNA. TRBV21-1 is listed as a pseudogene. This CDR3 comprises 13 residues. DNA of the CDR3: TGTGCCAGCAGCAACCACAGGTACAATGAGCAGTTCTTC. Its translation is CASSNHRYNEQFF.

This chain links TRBV4-3 with TRBJ2-5; D may be TRBD1 (5 bases). This CDR3 region has 18 residues. Germline V lookup: CDR1 LGHNA, CDR2 YSLEER. V lost 0 bases and J lost 5, with 22 bases in between. CDR3 bases: TGCGCCAGCAGCCAAGATCGTTTAGGGCCGAAGGGGATGGAGACCCAGTACTTC. This gives the protein CASSQDRLGPKGMETQYF.

This chain joins TRBV5-1 and TRBJ2-7; 15 nucleotides align to TRBD2. V gave up 2 bases and J gave up 7 bases; unmatched junction bases: 7. Germline values: CDR1 SGHRS, CDR2 YFSETQ. This CDR3 has 16 amino acids. CDR3 bases: TGCGCCAGCAGCTTCGGACTAGCGGGAGGGCCCGGTGAGCAGTACTTC. Amino acid sequence: CASSFGLAGGPGEQYF.

V is TRBV18 and J is TRBJ1-2; 8 nucleotides agree with TRBD1. Germline values: CDR1 KGHSH, CDR2 LQKENI. CDR3 length: 15 amino acids. V gave up 4 bases and J gave up 5 bases; unmatched junction bases: 9. The CDR3 here is CASSLNQGAHYGYTF. In DNA, the CDR3 is TGTGCCAGCTCACTGAACCAGGGGGCGCATTATGGCTACACCTTC.

J is TRBJ2-1 and V is TRBV24-1, with TRBD2 matching 16 bases. The CDR3 is made up of 23 amino acids. Germline V gene lookup returns CDR1 KGHDR and CDR2 SFDVKD. Trimming removed 4 bases from V and 7 bases from J; junction bases left unmatched: 24. CDR3 protein: CATSDNGLTGTSGRALVGNEQFF. The CDR3 bases are TGTGCCACCAGTGACAACGGACTCACCGGGACTAGCGGGAGGGCCCTCGTGGGAAATGAGCAGTTCTTC.

The chain couples TRBV9 to TRBJ2-1; D might be TRBD1 (5 bases). In germline, CDR1 is SGDLS, CDR2 YYNGEE. V was cut by 0 bases and J by 2 bases, with 12 bases left in between. There are 16 residues in the CDR3. The CDR3 coding sequence is TGTGCCAGCAGCGTAGGGGGCGGTAGTACCTACAATGAGCAGTTCTTC. Protein sequence: CASSVGGGSTYNEQFF. Variable domain in full (rest from reference TRBV9 and TRBJ2-1): DSGVTQTPKHLITATGQRVTLRCSPRSGDLSVYWYQQSLDQGLQFLIQYYNGEERAKGNILERFSAQQFPDLHSELNLSSLELGDSALYFCASSVGGGSTYNEQFFGPGTRLTVL.

This clone came up a few times. The V and J genes are TRBV30 and TRBJ2-7; TRBD2 matches at 7 bases. Unmatched junction bases numbered 6, after V lost 2 bases and J lost 5 bases. In germline, CDR1 is GTSNPN, CDR2 SVGIG (reference sequence). This CDR3 has 13 residues. This CDR3 reads CAWSPGTTDEQYF. CDR3 in DNA: TGTGCCTGGAGTCCCGGGACTACGGACGAGCAGTACTTC.

This clone turned up a few times. This chain connects TRBV4-3 to TRBJ1-4; D possibly corresponds to TRBD1 (6 bases). This CDR3 is 16 amino acids long. Germline-derived CDR1 and CDR2 are LGHNA and YSLEER. V gave up 0 bases and J gave up 10 bases, with 18 bases separating them. The CDR3 protein is CASSQDTQGLLGKLFF. CDR3 in DNA: TGCGCCAGCAGCCAAGATACGCAGGGGTTATTGGGAAAACTGTTTTTT.

The chain combines TRBV7-2 with TRBJ2-1, with 13 bases fitting TRBD2. V trimming: 5 bases; J trimming: 7 bases; junction bases outside the gene matches: 8. CDR3 length: 16 amino acids. The V gene's germline CDR1 is SGHTA and CDR2 FQGNSA. The CDR3 loop is CASSLQPGLAGNEQFF. The CDR3 DNA reads TGTGCCAGCAGCCTACAACCGGGACTAGCGGGAAATGAGCAGTTCTTC. The variable domain in full, completed from reference TRBV7-2 and TRBJ2-1, reads GAGVSQSPSNKVTEKGKDVELRCDPISGHTALYWYRQSLGQGLEFLIYFQGNSAPDKSGLPSDRFSAERTGGSVSTLTIQRTQQEDSAVYLCASSLQPGLAGNEQFFGPGTRLTVL.

This chain joins TRBV18 and TRBJ2-3; 7 positions match TRBD1. The CDR3 has 14 residues. Germline CDR1 and CDR2: KGHSH and LQKENI. The V and J ends lost 0 bases and 6 bases, in that order; junction bases with no gene match: 3. The CDR3 loop reads CASSPPTGQDTQYF. The CDR3 bases are TGTGCCAGCTCACCACCGACAGGGCAGGATACGCAGTATTTT.

The CDR3 sequence is CASSRRLQGARGSGNQPQHF. The CDR3 coding sequence is TGTGCCAGCAGTCGAAGACTGCAGGGGGCGAGGGGAAGTGGCAATCAGCCCCAGCATTTT. The chain carries TRBV28 and TRBJ1-5; 8 bases agree with TRBD1. The CDR3 has 20 residues. The J segment lost 2 bases and the V segment lost 5 bases, leaving 20 bases of the junction unmatched. Germline V gene data show CDR1 as MDHEN and CDR2 as SYDVKM.

V and J are TRBV10-1 and TRBJ2-3, with 10 positions matching TRBD2. V lost 3 bases and J lost 3; bases outside the gene matches: 15. Per germline, CDR1 WNHNN and CDR2 SYGVQD (reference sequence). The CDR3 covers 19 residues. This CDR3 is CASSEEASGSSGGTDTQYF. As DNA, the CDR3 is TGCGCCAGCAGTGAAGAGGCTAGCGGGAGTAGTGGTGGGACAGATACGCAGTATTTT.

The chain carries TRBV30 and TRBJ2-7; perhaps TRBD1 as D (6 bases). The CDR3 sequence is 13 residues long. The germline V gene has CDR1 GTSNPN and CDR2 SVGIG (reference sequence). The V end lost 4 bases, the J end lost 2 bases, and 12 bases lay between the germline ends. The CDR3 DNA reads TGTGCCTGGACCTCGGACAGCGCCTACGAGCAGTACTTC. It translates to CAWTSDSAYEQYF. The full variable domain, in which reference TRBV30 and TRBJ2-7 provide the parts outside the CDR3, is SQTIHQWPATLVQPVGSPLSLECTVEGTSNPNLYWYRQAAGRGLQLLFYSVGIGQISSEVPQNLSASRPQDRQFILSSKKLLLSDSGFYLCAWTSDSAYEQYFGPGTRLTVT.

The chain carries TRBV7-3 and TRBJ2-2; TRBD2 matches 10 bases. The length of the CDR3 is 16 residues. Germline CDR1 and CDR2: SGHTA and FQGTGA. Trimming removed 1 base from V and 6 bases from J; junction bases left unmatched: 5. CDR3 sequence: CASSLKAGLAAGELFF. The CDR3 bases are TGTGCCAGCAGCTTAAAGGCCGGACTAGCGGCCGGGGAGCTGTTTTTT.